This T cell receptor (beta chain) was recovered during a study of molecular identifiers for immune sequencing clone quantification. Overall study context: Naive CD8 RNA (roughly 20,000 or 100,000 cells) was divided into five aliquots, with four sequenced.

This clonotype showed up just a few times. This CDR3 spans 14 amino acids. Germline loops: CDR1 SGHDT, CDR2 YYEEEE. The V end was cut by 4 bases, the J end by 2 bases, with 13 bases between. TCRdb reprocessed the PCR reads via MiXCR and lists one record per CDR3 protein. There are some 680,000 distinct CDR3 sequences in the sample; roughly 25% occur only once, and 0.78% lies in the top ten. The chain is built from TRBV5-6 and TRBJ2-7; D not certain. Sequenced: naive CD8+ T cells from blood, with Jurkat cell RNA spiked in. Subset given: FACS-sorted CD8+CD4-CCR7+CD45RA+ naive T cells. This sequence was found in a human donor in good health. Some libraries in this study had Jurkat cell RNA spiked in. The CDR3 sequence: CASSTSTAAYEQYF. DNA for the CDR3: TGTGCCAGCAGCACCTCGACGGCGGCCTACGAGCAGTACTTC.